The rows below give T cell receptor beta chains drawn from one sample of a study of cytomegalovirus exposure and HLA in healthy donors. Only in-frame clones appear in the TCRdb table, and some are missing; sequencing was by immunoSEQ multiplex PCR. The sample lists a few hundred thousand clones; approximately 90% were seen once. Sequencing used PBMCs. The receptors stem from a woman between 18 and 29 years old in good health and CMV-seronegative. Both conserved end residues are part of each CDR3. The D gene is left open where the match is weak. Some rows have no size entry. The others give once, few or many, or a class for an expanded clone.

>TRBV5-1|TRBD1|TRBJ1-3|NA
CASSAGQGALGNTIYF
TGCGCCAGCAGCGCAGGACAGGGGGCGCTGGGAAACACCATATATTTT
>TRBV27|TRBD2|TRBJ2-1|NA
CASRPMGLALYNEQFF
TGTGCCAGCAGACCTATGGGACTAGCGCTATACAATGAGCAGTTCTTC
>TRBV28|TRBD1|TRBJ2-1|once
CASSSEGQGENEQFF
TGTGCCAGCAGTTCAGAGGGACAGGGAGAGAATGAGCAGTTCTTC
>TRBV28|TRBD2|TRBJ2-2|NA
CASSHRRTSGRAHTGELFF
TGTGCCAGCAGCCATAGGCGGACTAGCGGGAGGGCCCATACCGGGGAGCTGTTTTTT
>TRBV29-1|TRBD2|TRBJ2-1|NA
CSVSTGLAGVYEQFF
TGCAGCGTTTCCACTGGACTAGCGGGAGTCTATGAGCAGTTCTTC
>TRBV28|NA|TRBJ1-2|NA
CATYLTANYGYTF
TGTGCCACTTACCTTACAGCTAACTATGGCTACACCTTC
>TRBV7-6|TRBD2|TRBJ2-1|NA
CASSLVAGGPLGEQFF
TGTGCCAGCAGCTTAGTCGCGGGAGGGCCACTCGGTGAGCAGTTCTTC
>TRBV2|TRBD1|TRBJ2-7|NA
CAGGQGPYEQYF
TGTGCCGGCGGACAGGGTCCCTACGAGCAGTACTTC
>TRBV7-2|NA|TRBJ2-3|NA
CATRLAIGTDTQYF
TGTGCCACCCGCCTAGCGATCGGGACAGATACGCAGTATTTT
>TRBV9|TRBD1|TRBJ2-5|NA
CASTATGGTRETQYF
TGTGCCAGCACCGCTACAGGGGGTACGAGAGAGACCCAGTACTTC
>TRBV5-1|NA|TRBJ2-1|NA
CASSLAPPNEQFF
TGCGCCAGCAGCTTGGCCCCCCCTAATGAGCAGTTCTTC
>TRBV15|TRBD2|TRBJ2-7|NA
CATSRELLAGGYEQYF
TGTGCCACCAGCAGAGAGTTACTAGCGGGAGGATACGAGCAGTACTTC
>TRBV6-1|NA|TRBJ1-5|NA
CASSEDPRGQPQHF
TGTGCCAGCAGTGAAGATCCTAGGGGACAGCCCCAGCATTTT
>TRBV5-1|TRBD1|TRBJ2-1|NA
CASSLAWGTGSNEQFF
TGCGCCAGCAGCTTGGCCTGGGGGACAGGTAGCAATGAGCAGTTCTTC
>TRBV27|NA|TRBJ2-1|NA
CASSPRQVSYNEQFF
TGTGCCAGCAGTCCACGACAGGTCTCCTACAATGAGCAGTTCTTC
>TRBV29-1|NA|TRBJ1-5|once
CSAGEGGNQPQHF
TGCAGCGCTGGGGAGGGGGGCAATCAGCCCCAGCATTTT
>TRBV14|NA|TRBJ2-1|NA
CASSQAQGTEQFF
TGTGCCAGCAGCCAAGCCCAGGGGACTGAGCAGTTCTTC
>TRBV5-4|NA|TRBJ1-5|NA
CASSSGGEEQPQHF
TGTGCCAGCAGCTCCGGGGGGGAGGAGCAGCCCCAGCATTTT
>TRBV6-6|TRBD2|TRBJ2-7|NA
CASSTGTSGPYEQYF
TGTGCCAGCAGTACCGGGACTAGCGGTCCCTACGAGCAGTACTTC
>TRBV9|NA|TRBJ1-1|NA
CASSDHQDTEAFF
TGTGCCAGCAGCGACCATCAGGACACTGAAGCTTTCTTT
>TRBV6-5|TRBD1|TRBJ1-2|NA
CASSYSGQEWYGYTF
TGTGCCAGCAGTTACTCGGGACAGGAATGGTATGGCTACACCTTC
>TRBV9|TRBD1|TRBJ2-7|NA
CASSAGQGPYEQYF
TGTGCCAGCAGCGCGGGACAGGGGCCCTACGAGCAGTACTTC
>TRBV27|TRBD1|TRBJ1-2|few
CASSLFPTGGYGYTF
TGTGCCAGCAGTTTATTCCCCACAGGGGGCTATGGCTACACCTTC
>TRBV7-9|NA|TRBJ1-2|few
CASSSDSYGYTF
TGTGCCAGCAGCTCGGACAGCTATGGCTACACCTTC
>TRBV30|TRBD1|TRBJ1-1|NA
CAWSGDRPGTEAFF
TGTGCCTGGAGTGGGGACAGGCCGGGGACTGAAGCTTTCTTT
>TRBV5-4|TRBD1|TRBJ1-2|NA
CASSQGQTSNYGYTF
TGTGCCAGCAGCCAGGGACAGACCTCTAACTATGGCTACACCTTC
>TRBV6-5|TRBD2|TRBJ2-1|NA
CASGPSGRGEQFF
TGTGCCAGCGGGCCTAGCGGGAGGGGTGAGCAGTTCTTC
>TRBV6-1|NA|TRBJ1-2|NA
CASSEPGDDYGYTF
TGTGCCAGCAGTGAACCAGGGGATGACTATGGCTACACCTTC
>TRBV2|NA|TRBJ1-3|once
CASSLQVLPGNTIYF
TGTGCCAGCAGCCTACAGGTACTTCCTGGAAACACCATATATTTT
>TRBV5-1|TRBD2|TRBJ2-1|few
CASSPRTSGSDEQFF
TGCGCCAGCAGCCCGCGGACTAGCGGGAGCGATGAGCAGTTCTTC
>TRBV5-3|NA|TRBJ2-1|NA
CARSRNRERAYNEQFF
TGTGCCAGAAGCAGGAACAGGGAACGGGCCTACAATGAGCAGTTCTTC
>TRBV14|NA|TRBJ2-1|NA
CASSPLGAGTRSYNEQFF
TGTGCCAGCAGCCCCTTGGGGGCTGGCACTCGCTCCTACAATGAGCAGTTCTTC
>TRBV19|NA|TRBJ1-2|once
CASSIGYSTYGYTF
TGTGCCAGTAGTATAGGGTACAGCACCTATGGCTACACCTTC
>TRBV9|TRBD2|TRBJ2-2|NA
CASSVASSGYNTGELFF
TGTGCCAGCAGCGTAGCCTCTAGCGGGTATAACACCGGGGAGCTGTTTTTT
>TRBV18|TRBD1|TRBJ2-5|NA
CASSSTGSQETQYF
TGTGCCAGCTCGTCGACAGGGTCCCAAGAGACCCAGTACTTC